Sequencing of this T cell receptor beta chain was carried out in a study of cytomegalovirus exposure and HLA in healthy donors. Study-wide background: HLA-typed donors were the source of about 85 million unique TCRs held in an early data release. Study-wide results and limits: TCR beta chain V- and J-gene trimming was linked, in a later analysis, to a missense variant in DCLRE1C. The analysis excluded some indistinguishable V segments, including TRBV6-2 and TRBV6-3.

There are 14 residues in the CDR3. Per germline, CDR1 MNHEY and CDR2 SVGAGI. Trimming shortened V by 0 bases and J by 7 bases, and 9 bases separated the two germline ends. A multiplex PCR was run with 60 Vbeta primers and 13 Jbeta primers. As processed by the authors: Roughly 76 million unique TCR beta chains, about 10 million of them shared, were counted by a later analysis. Some clones are missing from TCRdb's copy, which holds only in-frame ones; the method was immunoSEQ multiplex PCR. V, J and clone size derive from that table, while D and trimming were established from the DNA sequence. The repertoire includes over 70,000 clones, approximately 74% of them detected once, and 20% to 25% sits in the top ten. With regard to this clone: The antigen remains undetermined.

This chain connects TRBV6-5 to TRBJ2-2, with D possibly TRBD2 on 7 matching bases. The source material was PBMCs. The origin of this receptor is a man under 40 in good health and CMV-seropositive. The CDR3 DNA reads as TGTGCCAGCAGTTACTCGGGGGGGCGCGGGGAGCTGTTTTTT. It is translated as CASSYSGGRGELFF.